These 14 T cell receptor beta chains came from one sample sequenced in a study of blood T cell repertoires in COVID-19. Produced via immunoSEQ multiplex PCR; TCRdb's table is partial and in-frame only. The top ten clones hold approximately 2.5% of a sample with more than 250,000 clones, about 89% of them seen once. Sequencing used PBMCs or T cells enriched from blood (not recorded which). Receptor source: a woman aged 18-29 years who had recovered from COVID-19.

The chain carries TRBV7-6 and TRBJ2-2; 7 bases agree with TRBD2. The length of the CDR3 is 19 residues. Germline CDR1 reads SGHVS; CDR2 reads FNYEAQ. V lost 1 base to trimming and J lost 3 bases; unmatched junction nucleotides: 14. Written as DNA, the CDR3 is TGTGCCAGCAGCTTAGTAACTAGCGAGCGGCGCAGTTACACCGGGGAGCTGTTTTTT. It codes for CASSLVTSERRSYTGELFF. Filled out from reference TRBV7-6 and TRBJ2-2, the complete variable domain reads GAGVSQSPRYKVTKRGQDVALRCDPISGHVSLYWYRQALGQGPEFLTYFNYEAQQDKSGLPNDRFSAERPEGSISTLTIQRTEQRDSAMYRCASSLVTSERRSYTGELFFGEGSRLTVL.

Turning to this clone: The DNA is omitted, as the CDR3 cannot be located on it reliably, and the CDR3 follows TCRdb's listing. The V and J genes are TRBV13 and TRBJ2-7; TRBD1, as called in the table, went unchecked against the DNA. Germline V gives CDR1 PRHDT, CDR2 FYEKMQ (reference sequence). The CDR3 contains 20 residues when both ends are counted. Here the CDR3 reads CASSAFGPGPGPSSSYEQYF.

J is TRBJ2-2 and V is TRBV3-1 (or the pseudogene TRBV3-2); 7 bases line up with TRBD2. The CDR3 loop spans 14 amino acids. Germline CDR1 reads LGHDT; CDR2 reads YNNKEL (reference sequence). V gave up 3 bases and J gave up 3 bases; unmatched junction bases: 1. CDR3 DNA: TGTGCCAGCAGCCAGGGACTACACACCGGGGAGCTGTTTTTT. This translates into CASSQGLHTGELFF.

The rearrangement uses TRBV7-2 and TRBJ1-6; TRBD1 aligns across 9 bases. Looked up from germline, CDR1 is SGHTA and CDR2 is FQGNSA. V shed 2 bases and J 9 bases; nucleotides not matched to a gene: 5. CDR3 size: 15 residues. The CDR3 reads CASSLFRTGASPLHF. CDR3 bases: TGTGCCAGCAGCTTATTCCGGACAGGGGCTTCACCCCTCCACTTT.

This sequence joins TRBV13 and TRBJ1-6, with D unresolved. Germline V CDR1 and CDR2: PRHDT, FYEKMQ (reference sequence). The CDR3 has 16 amino acids. Trimming shortened V by 3 bases and J by 0 bases, and 9 bases separated the two germline ends. The CDR3 reads CASSFKSGSYNSPLHF. The CDR3 nucleotides read TGTGCCAGCAGCTTCAAGAGCGGCTCCTATAATTCACCCCTCCACTTT.

The CDR3 is CASTRDGWPQHF. CDR3 in DNA: TGTGCCAGCACCAGGGATGGGTGGCCCCAGCATTTT. The V and J genes are TRBV12-3 or TRBV12-4 and TRBJ1-5; tentative D call: TRBD1 (5 bases). V shed 7 bases and J shed 9 bases, with 13 bases lying between them. This CDR3 contains 12 residues.

The chain couples TRBV19 to TRBJ2-7, with D perhaps matching TRBD1 (5 bases). Germline V lookup: CDR1 LNHDA, CDR2 SQIVND (reference sequence). Trimming took 5 bases from V and 4 from J, leaving 21 bases between them. The CDR3 sequence is 16 residues long. This CDR3 reads CASSVPTGVWAYEQYF. The CDR3 DNA reads as TGTGCCAGTAGTGTCCCAACAGGCGTTTGGGCTTACGAGCAGTACTTC.

The rearrangement links TRBV18 to TRBJ2-3; TRBD2 matches 8 bases. The CDR3 contains 19 residues. V trimming: 2 bases; J trimming: 5 bases; junction bases outside the gene matches: 18. Germline-derived CDR1 and CDR2 are KGHSH and LQKENI. The CDR3 bases are TGTGCCAGCTCACCAACATTAGGACTAGCTCAGCGGGCAGGAGATACGCAGTATTTT. Translating gives CASSPTLGLAQRAGDTQYF.

This chain links TRBV6-5 with TRBJ2-7; D possibly corresponds to TRBD2 (5 bases). This CDR3 region has 14 residues. The V end lost 6 bases, the J end lost 0 bases, and 12 bases lay between the germline ends. Germline V lookup: CDR1 MNHEY, CDR2 SVGAGI. The CDR3 DNA reads TGTGCCAGCAGACCCGGGATTAACTCCTACGAGCAGTACTTC. This translates into CASRPGINSYEQYF.

The V call is TRBV3-1 (or the pseudogene TRBV3-2), the J call TRBJ1-3, with D possibly being TRBD1 (5 bases). V dropped 0 bases and J dropped 0 bases, with 15 bases sitting between them. Per germline, CDR1 LGHDT and CDR2 YNNKEL (reference sequence). The CDR3 has 18 amino acids. The CDR3 region has the DNA TGTGCCAGCAGCCAAGATCCTCGCCAGGGCGACTCTGGAAACACCATATATTTT. Its translation: CASSQDPRQGDSGNTIYF.

In this sample, this clone turned up once. This chain uses TRBV7-2 with TRBJ2-1, with D possibly matching TRBD1 (6 bases). The CDR3 has 13 amino acids. Germline V gene lookup returns CDR1 SGHTA and CDR2 FQGNSA. Deletions cut 4 bases from V and 5 bases from J, with 9 bases between. CDR3: CASSSRTDNEQFF. Written as DNA, the CDR3 is TGTGCCAGCAGCTCTCGGACAGACAATGAGCAGTTCTTC.

This rearrangement joins TRBV30 to TRBJ2-1, with 14 bases matching TRBD2. Germline values: CDR1 GTSNPN, CDR2 SVGIG (reference sequence). This CDR3 is built from 15 residues. Unmatched junction bases numbered 11, after V lost 7 bases and J lost 9 bases. Written as DNA, the CDR3 is TGTGCCTCCCCGACAGGGACTAGCGGGAGAGGTGAGCAGTTCTTC. Amino acids: CASPTGTSGRGEQFF.

This chain connects TRBV5-4 to TRBJ2-1; 11 bases align to TRBD1. With 2 bases clipped from V and 4 bases from J, the junction kept 8 bases outside the gene matches. In germline, CDR1 is SGHNT, CDR2 YYREEE (reference sequence). The CDR3 covers 17 residues. Here the CDR3 DNA reads TGTGCCAGCAGCTTAGAACCCCGGGACAGGGGGTACAATGAGCAGTTCTTC. Translated: CASSLEPRDRGYNEQFF.

This chain joins TRBV5-6 and TRBJ2-3; D possibly corresponds to TRBD1 (6 bases). The CDR3 consists of 13 residues. CDR1 is SGHDT and CDR2 is YYEEEE in the germline V gene. V dropped 9 bases and J dropped 3 bases, with 14 bases sitting between them. CDR3 DNA sequence: TGTGCCACCTACCTACAGGGAACAGATACGCAGTATTTT. Its translation: CATYLQGTDTQYF.